This T cell receptor (beta chain) was recovered during a study of blood T cell repertoires in COVID-19 (dated by TCRdb to 2019 to 2021). The study in broad terms: Collaborator samples came from the United States, Italy and Spain and covered acute and convalescent phases of COVID-19. The prospective study material was composed of cDNA or gDNA derived from T cells, B-cell-depleted T cells, or PBMCs. The dataset comprised deeply sampled blood TCRbeta repertoires from subjects exposed to, actively infected with, or recovered from COVID-19. The repertoires were released in a freely available public database meant as a resource for research on the immune response to SARS-CoV-2. Samples were obtained from the ongoing ImmuneRACE study (first 160 participants) and from about 1,300 subjects provided by 6 global collaborators. A de-identified subject ID, COVID-19 status, age in years and sex were almost always included in the sample metadata. Where available, HLA class I and class II types were taken from metadata supplied by the sample provider and were not determined by assay-based typing.

CDR1 is given as LNHNV and CDR2 as YYDKDF, both from the germline V gene (reference sequence). Unmatched junction bases come to 17, with V trimmed by 4 bases and J by 8 bases. There are 17 amino acids in the CDR3, from cysteine to phenylalanine inclusive. Only the CDR3 DNA stays, 51 bases, in frame from base 1. Points the paper makes about the study in general: How much clinical and demographic metadata was included differed by source and by participant, and the metadata was provided uncurated.

The immunoSEQ Assay, a bias-controlled multiplex PCR, was used to amplify TCRbeta CDR3 regions from genomic DNA. In the authors' own workflow: The number of nucleated cells in each sample was estimated by amplification of reference gene primers within the assay. To quantify the absolute abundance of each unique TCRbeta CDR3 rearrangement, sequence reads were collapsed and filtered. Productive Simpson clonality was computed per sample as the square root of Simpson's diversity index over productive rearrangements. Drawn from immuneACCESS, this table holds only the in-frame rearrangements with V and J called that TCRdb kept. Clones are partly lost; checked studies trace under half to an unresolved V gene and leave the rest unexplained. V, J and clone size reflect that table, while D and trimming were determined from the DNA. The sample has about 160,000 clones on record, around four fifths of them singletons. Of the sample, approximately 3.7% is held by the ten largest clones.

The collaborating institutions used their own protocols to collect whole blood in K2EDTA tubes. For TCRbeta analysis, collaborator samples were shipped as frozen whole blood, as isolated PBMCs, or as DNA extracted from either sample type. Worth noting for this clone: Its antigen remains undetermined. No base qualities exist here, and no much larger clone lies one base off it.

This TCR was recovered from a woman aged 80 or over with acute or convalescent COVID-19. The sequence joins TRBV15 to TRBJ1-2; 9 nucleotides in the junction match TRBD1. Material: peripheral blood. The sequenced DNA is TGTGCCACCAGCAATATACAGGGGGCCTTTTCCGCGGTCGGCTACACCTTC. Translation gives CATSNIQGAFSAVGYTF.